This T cell receptor beta chain was sequenced in a study of beta chain features in type 1 diabetes. Germline V CDR1 and CDR2: MDHEN, SYDVKM. Between the trimmed V and J ends, which lost 5 bases and 1 base, there was a span of 11 bases. CDR3 length: 14 residues. Reverse transcription of all isolated RNA meant that expressed TCRB transcripts were sequenced. Clones were read by immunoSEQ multiplex PCR, and TCRdb kept only the in-frame ones, dropping some. This table has just over 150,000 clones, over 8.5% appearing once. Sequences were obtained from central memory CD4+ T cells from blood. This chain joins TRBV28 and TRBJ1-2, with a tentative D call TRBD1 (6 bases). The TCR sequence derives from a man aged 18 to 35 in good health. CDR3 DNA: TGTGCCAGCAGTGTGGGACACGTTAACTATGGCTACACCTTC. Translation gives CASSVGHVNYGYTF.